This TCR beta chain emerged from a study of OX40 agonist ivuxolimab in advanced cancers. This clone has just one count. This CDR3 spans 13 amino acids. Losses at the gene ends were 5 bases for V and 7 bases for J; bases not matched to a gene: 4. CDR1 and CDR2 (germline): LNHDA, SQIVND (reference sequence). Measured with immunoSEQ multiplex PCR; TCRdb has only the in-frame clones, and not every one. This sample has about 140,000 clones, with 85% to 95% found just once. The clonotype originates from an adult with an advanced solid tumor such as melanoma, head and neck, liver or kidney cancer. V and J are TRBV19 and TRBJ1-1; 10 bases are shared with TRBD1. Sequenced material: CD4+ or CD8+ T cells sorted from blood, taken in a trial of the OX40 agonist ivuxolimab. The CDR3 loop reads CASSGTGVSEAFF. For the CDR3, the DNA is TGTGCCAGTAGTGGGACAGGGGTCAGTGAAGCTTTCTTT.